A single sample gave rise to the 10 T cell receptor beta chains below, sequenced in a study of regulatory T cells in long-lasting Graves disease. Time point noted: persistent/refractory GD, antithyroid drugs over 5 years with positive TRAb. TCR sequences were obtained from RNA taken from PBMCs. CDR3-region Arm-PCR and iRepertoire HTBI primers produced the TCR beta libraries. TCRdb reprocessed the multiplex PCR reads with MiXCR, giving one entry per CDR3 protein. The table shows nearly 350,000 distinct CDR3 sequences, with roughly a fifth occurring only once. Sequenced material: peripheral blood mononuclear cells (PBMCs), taken when the disease was refractory, from a patient treated with antithyroid drugs. These TCRs come from a female donor with Graves disease.

This clonotype has a count of ten or more. The J gene is TRBJ1-5, the V gene TRBV6-1, with 9 positions matching TRBD1. Germline-derived CDR1 and CDR2 are MNHNS and SASEGT. This CDR3 has 17 amino acids. V lost 7 bases to trimming and J lost 0 bases; unmatched junction nucleotides: 10. CDR3 loop: CASNPGQGFYSNQPQHF. The CDR3 DNA follows: TGTGCCAGCAACCCGGGACAGGGTTTCTATAGCAATCAGCCCCAGCATTTT.

This clonotype came up a few times. J is TRBJ2-3 and V is TRBV6-2 or TRBV6-3, with 8 bases aligning to TRBD1. J was trimmed by 2 bases and V by 9 bases; bases with no gene match: 10. The CDR3 covers 15 residues. CDR1 and CDR2 from the germline V gene are MNHEY and SVGEGT. The CDR3 sequence is CASTYRGRNTDTQYF. For the CDR3, the DNA is TGTGCCAGTACCTACAGGGGGAGGAACACAGATACGCAGTATTTT.

Details on this clonotype: Without the conserved terminal phenylalanine or tryptophan, this CDR3 likely stems from a read error. The V and J genes are TRBV9 and TRBJ1-1; D is undetermined. V lost 4 bases to trimming and J lost 0 bases, with 10 bases between them. The CDR3 is made up of 14 amino acids. Germline V lookup: CDR1 SGDLS, CDR2 YYNGEE. The CDR3 region is CASSTQGMNTEAFS. The CDR3 coding sequence is TGTGCCAGCAGCACTCAAGGTATGAACACTGAAGCTTTCTCT.

This clonotype turned up a few times. V is TRBV29-1 and J is TRBJ1-4; D is undetermined. V was pared by 6 bases and J by 5 bases, with 10 bases between. Germline-derived CDR1 and CDR2 are SQVTM and ANQGSEA. The CDR3 extends over 12 amino acids. The CDR3 here is CSVSLLNEKLFF. In DNA form, the CDR3 reads TGCAGCGTCTCTTTACTAAATGAAAAACTGTTTTTT.

This clonotype has at least ten counts. The rearrangement joins TRBV2 to TRBJ1-6, with D tentatively TRBD1 (5 bases). This CDR3 has 16 residues. Germline lookup yields CDR1 SNHLY and CDR2 FYNNEI. V was clipped by 7 bases and J by 9 bases, with 22 bases between them. CDR3 region: CASILLGAVLGSPLHF. The CDR3 nucleotides are TGTGCCAGCATTCTTCTTGGGGCAGTACTAGGTTCACCCCTCCACTTT.

This clonotype was seen more than once but under ten times. The J gene is TRBJ2-3, the V gene TRBV28; no firm D call. V was pared by 3 bases and J by 10 bases, with 20 bases between. Germline assignment: CDR1 MDHEN and CDR2 SYDVKM. The CDR3 has 15 amino acids. This chain's CDR3 is CASSFWANRFGAQYF. The CDR3, as DNA: TGTGCCAGCAGTTTTTGGGCTAATAGATTTGGAGCGCAGTATTTT.

In regard to this clonotype: A much larger clone differs from this one at a single base, so this may be a read error. This rearrangement joins TRBV6-2 or TRBV6-3 to TRBJ1-5, with D possibly matching TRBD1 (6 bases). Trimming took off 5 bases at V and 0 bases at J, with 11 bases between the two ends. The germline V gene has CDR1 MNHEY and CDR2 SVGEGT. CDR3 size: 15 residues. CDR3 protein: CASSRQANSNQPQHF. CDR3 nucleotides: TGTGCCAGCAGTAGACAGGCTAATAGCAATCAGCCCCAGCATTTT.

The gene calls are TRBV7-9 and TRBJ2-5, with 8 bases identical to TRBD1. After removal of 8 bases from V and 5 bases from J, the junction contained 13 bases not matched to a gene. This CDR3 has 15 amino acids. CDR1 is SEHNR, CDR2 FQNEAQ, per germline (reference sequence). CDR3 nucleotide sequence: TGTGCCAGCGGATGGAGACAGGGGTCTGACGAGACCCAGTACTTC. This sequence encodes CASGWRQGSDETQYF.

This clonotype was counted ten times or more. As DNA, the CDR3 is TGTGCCAGCAGCTCCTGGATGGAGGGAGAGACCCAGTACTTC. Translating it yields CASSSWMEGETQYF. The chain joins TRBV11-2 to TRBJ2-5; D might be TRBD2 (6 bases). CDR1 and CDR2 from the germline V gene are SGHAT and FQNNGV. The CDR3 has 14 amino acids. V was cut by 4 bases and J by 4 bases, with 13 bases left in between.

This clonotype occurred a few times. The chain uses TRBV7-8 and TRBJ1-1; D is uncertain. Between the trimmed V and J ends, which lost 7 bases and 1 base, there was a span of 10 bases. The V gene's germline CDR1 is SGHVS and CDR2 FQNEAQ. The length of the CDR3 is 13 residues. CDR3: CASTTGRNTEAFF. As DNA, the CDR3 is TGTGCCAGCACCACGGGTCGGAACACTGAAGCTTTCTTT.